This T cell receptor beta chain was obtained from a study of cytomegalovirus exposure and HLA in healthy donors. Germline V gene sequence: CDR1 SGHDT, CDR2 YYEEEE. The CDR3 is 16 residues long. The V and J ends lost 1 base and 1 base respectively, with 13 bases between them. Some clones are missing from TCRdb's copy, which holds only in-frame ones; the method was immunoSEQ multiplex PCR. The table has 110,000 to 150,000 clones, around 88% seen once. V usage is TRBV5-6 and J usage is TRBJ2-3, with D uncertain. The receptor comes from a young woman in good health and CMV-seropositive. Specimen: PBMCs. The DNA of the CDR3 is TGTGCCAGCAGCTTGATGTCGGCACGGGGCACAGATACGCAGTATTTT. Translated: CASSLMSARGTDTQYF.